The 29 T cell receptor beta chains in this list originate from one sample, sequenced in a study of shared clonotypes between healthy human individuals (dated by TCRdb to 2018 to 2021). Library preparation was by the immunoSEQ multiplex PCR assay. TCRdb took this table from immuneACCESS and kept in-frame rearrangements with V and J called. Such tables lack part of the clones; where checked against another copy, unresolved V genes explain under half of the gap, and the rest is unexplained. The sample has millions of clones on record, roughly 93% of them singletons. The ten largest clonotypes hold about 0.41% of the sample. The sample was naive CD4+ T cells from PBMCs. This specimen's cell subset or site label, per the study, means: CD45RA+ positively selected. The source of these receptors is a man between 18 and 29 years old in good health. Some clones in this sample may be carry-over from other donors' samples.

This chain connects TRBV4-2 to TRBJ2-1, with unresolved D. This CDR3 region has 13 residues. CDR1 LGHNA and CDR2 YNFKEQ come from the germline V gene. V lost 6 bases to trimming and J lost 8 bases, with 14 bases between them. The CDR3 DNA reads as TGTGCCAGCAGTCCGAGTATGTTGGATGAGCAGTTCTTC. Protein: CASSPSMLDEQFF.

The chain is built from TRBV4-1 and TRBJ1-5, with 9 bases that match TRBD1. The CDR3 length is 17 residues. After removal of 1 base from V and 3 bases from J, the junction contained 7 bases not matched to a gene. Germline V gives CDR1 MGHRA, CDR2 YSYEKL. The CDR3 sequence: CASSQGGGTGINQPQHF. CDR3 DNA sequence: TGCGCCAGCAGCCAAGGGGGCGGGACAGGGATCAATCAGCCCCAGCATTTT.

The V and J genes are TRBV5-5 and TRBJ1-2; a weak D match, TRBD1 (5 bases). Trimming took off 4 bases at V and 0 bases at J, with 13 bases between the two ends. Germline V gene sequence: CDR1 SGHKS, CDR2 YYEKEE (reference sequence). CDR3 length equals 15 residues. DNA for the CDR3: TGTGCCAGCAGCGCGGGACGGTTAGCTAACTATGGCTACACCTTC. It codes for CASSAGRLANYGYTF.

The J gene is TRBJ2-1, the V gene TRBV7-9; 8 bases match TRBD2. The CDR3 has 15 amino acids. Germline CDR1 and CDR2: SEHNR and FQNEAQ (reference sequence). Trimming removed 5 bases from V and 8 bases from J; junction bases left unmatched: 11. CDR3 loop: CASSRLGSGSDEQFF. The CDR3 DNA reads as TGTGCCAGCAGCCGATTGGGGAGCGGGAGCGATGAGCAGTTCTTC.

This chain uses TRBV2 with TRBJ2-1, with D perhaps matching TRBD1 (5 bases). This CDR3 is built from 14 residues. The V and J ends lost 8 bases and 7 bases respectively, with 18 bases between them. CDR1 is SNHLY, CDR2 FYNNEI, per germline. The CDR3 region has the DNA TGTGCCAGCTGGACAACCCCCAACGTGAATGAGCAGTTCTTC. It encodes CASWTTPNVNEQFF.

The V and J genes are TRBV4-2 and TRBJ2-1; D might be TRBD1 (5 bases). V was pared by 3 bases and J by 0 bases, with 12 bases between. The CDR3 has 16 amino acids. Germline lookup yields CDR1 LGHNA and CDR2 YNFKEQ. In DNA, the CDR3 is TGTGCCAGCAGCCAGGACATAAGGGTCTCCTACAATGAGCAGTTCTTC. It codes for CASSQDIRVSYNEQFF.

The V call is TRBV18, the J call TRBJ2-7, with 8 bases lining up with TRBD1. Germline lookup yields CDR1 KGHSH and CDR2 LQKENI. V shed 4 bases and J 3 bases; nucleotides not matched to a gene: 5. This CDR3 has 14 residues. CDR3 protein: CASSLLQGVYEQYF. The CDR3, as DNA: TGTGCCAGCTCACTATTACAGGGGGTCTACGAGCAGTACTTC.

The chain employs TRBV28 and TRBJ2-5; D is perhaps TRBD1 or TRBD2 (6 bases each). The germline gives CDR1 MDHEN, CDR2 SYDVKM. V was clipped by 2 bases and J by 2 bases, with 12 bases between them. The CDR3 consists of 15 residues. CDR3 coding DNA: TGTGCCAGCAGTTTAGGGGGGCGGATTCAAGAGACCCAGTACTTC. Translated: CASSLGGRIQETQYF.

The chain combines TRBV19 with TRBJ2-1, with 9 nucleotides matching TRBD2. The V and J ends lost 4 bases and 6 bases, in that order; junction bases with no gene match: 13. Germline V gene lookup returns CDR1 LNHDA and CDR2 SQIVND (reference sequence). The CDR3 length is 17 residues. In nucleotides, the CDR3 is TGTGCCAGTAGTACCGAGAGCCTAGCGGGATCCCTCAATGAGCAGTTCTTC. This translates into CASSTESLAGSLNEQFF.

The sample holds one count of this clone. V gene TRBV5-1 combines with J gene TRBJ2-3; 11 nucleotides line up with TRBD2. Germline loops: CDR1 SGHRS, CDR2 YFSETQ. CDR3 size: 20 residues. V shed 4 bases, J shed 0 bases, and the junction held 16 bases outside the gene matches. DNA of the CDR3: TGCGCCAGCAGCCTCCACCCTACTAGCGGGAGCTCACCTAGCACAGATACGCAGTATTTT. This translates into CASSLHPTSGSSPSTDTQYF.

V usage is TRBV29-1 and J usage is TRBJ1-1; D is uncertain. The CDR3 spans 11 residues. From germline, CDR1 is SQVTM and CDR2 ANQGSEA. V was shortened by 7 bases and J by 6 bases, with 12 bases between the two germline ends. The CDR3 bases are TGCAGCGCTGTCCCCGGATCTGAAGCTTTCTTT. It translates to CSAVPGSEAFF.

This clone has a single count. J is TRBJ2-5 and V is TRBV4-3; the match to TRBD2 covers 7 bases. The CDR3 is 15 residues long. The V gene's germline CDR1 is LGHNA and CDR2 YSLEER. V gave up 1 base and J gave up 4 bases; unmatched junction bases: 6. CDR3: CASSQGGGSGETQYF. In nucleotides, the CDR3 is TGCGCCAGCAGCCAAGGAGGCGGGAGCGGAGAGACCCAGTACTTC.

V usage is TRBV11-2 and J usage is TRBJ2-1; 14 bases are shared with TRBD2. V lost 4 bases and J lost 6; bases outside the gene matches: 8. This CDR3 is 17 amino acids long. Per the germline V gene, CDR1 is SGHAT and CDR2 is FQNNGV. The CDR3 DNA follows: TGTGCCAGCAGCTCGAGACCCGGGACTAGCGGGAGCAATGAGCAGTTCTTC. Translated: CASSSRPGTSGSNEQFF. The variable domain in full, completed from reference TRBV11-2 and TRBJ2-1, reads EAGVAQSPRYKIIEKRQSVAFWCNPISGHATLYWYQQILGQGPKLLIQFQNNGVVDDSQLPKDRFSAERLKGVDSTLKIQPAKLEDSAVYLCASSSRPGTSGSNEQFFGPGTRLTVL.

This chain uses TRBV6-1 with TRBJ2-7; either TRBD1 or TRBD2 may supply D (5 bases each). This CDR3 region has 13 residues. Germline CDR1 MNHNS, CDR2 SASEGT. Trimming took 7 bases from V and 0 from J, leaving 10 bases between them. The CDR3 DNA follows: TGTGCCAGCACTAGCAGGGACTCCTACGAGCAGTACTTC. This codes for CASTSRDSYEQYF.

This clone was counted between two and nine times. Different DNA sequences within this sample yield the same CDR3. V gene TRBV7-9 combines with J gene TRBJ2-5; D not resolved. The CDR3 has 12 residues. Trimming left V 2 bases short and J 5 bases short, with 6 bases between. Germline lookup yields CDR1 SEHNR and CDR2 FQNEAQ (reference sequence). CDR3 region: CASSLSRETQYF. The CDR3 DNA reads TGTGCCAGCAGCTTATCGCGGGAGACCCAGTACTTC. Based on the CDR3 plus reference TRBV7-9 and TRBJ2-5, the full variable domain is DTGVSQNPRHKITKRGQNVTFRCDPISEHNRLYWYRQTLGQGPEFLTYFQNEAQLEKSRLLSDRFSAERPKGSFSTLEIQRTEQGDSAMYLCASSLSRETQYFGPGTRLLVL.

This clone showed up just a few times. This rearrangement joins TRBV18 to TRBJ1-5; possibly TRBD1 for D (6 bases). Per germline, CDR1 KGHSH and CDR2 LQKENI. V was shortened by 3 bases and J by 3 bases, with 12 bases between the two germline ends. The length of the CDR3 is 15 residues. Here the CDR3 reads CASSPTGQPNQPQHF. CDR3 nucleotide sequence: TGTGCCAGCTCACCCACAGGACAGCCCAATCAGCCCCAGCATTTT.

This chain links TRBV20-1 with TRBJ2-7; D is undetermined. This CDR3 has 11 residues. The V gene's germline CDR1 is DFQATT and CDR2 SNEGSKA (reference sequence). Trimming shortened V by 4 bases and J by 2 bases, and 6 bases separated the two germline ends. DNA for the CDR3: TGCAGTGCTAAGCAGACCTACGAGCAGTACTTC. This gives the protein CSAKQTYEQYF.

This clone was observed a single time. V usage is TRBV19 and J usage is TRBJ2-5; 9 nucleotides agree with TRBD1. The CDR3 runs 16 residues. Trimming removed 4 bases from V and 5 bases from J; junction bases left unmatched: 11. CDR1 is LNHDA and CDR2 is SQIVND in the germline V gene (reference sequence). The CDR3 protein is CASSRPGTGPGETQYF. In nucleotides, the CDR3 is TGTGCCAGTAGTAGGCCCGGGACAGGGCCCGGGGAGACCCAGTACTTC.

This chain uses TRBV15 with TRBJ1-1, with D hard to call. V was cut by 0 bases and J by 0 bases, with 8 bases left in between. CDR1 LNHNV and CDR2 YYDKDF come from the germline V gene (reference sequence). The CDR3 spans 15 residues. CDR3 amino acids: CATSRDPAVNTEAFF. CDR3 in DNA: TGTGCCACCAGCAGAGATCCTGCGGTGAACACTGAAGCTTTCTTT.

This sequence joins TRBV27 and TRBJ2-2; the match to TRBD2 covers 10 bases. With 6 bases clipped from V and 8 bases from J, the junction kept 12 bases outside the gene matches. CDR3 length: 16 amino acids. Germline assignment: CDR1 MNHEY and CDR2 SMNVEV (reference sequence). As DNA, the CDR3 is TGTGCCAGCAGCAGAGGACTAGCGGCCCTCGGGGGGGAGCTGTTTTTT. It encodes CASSRGLAALGGELFF.

The chain carries TRBV5-5 and TRBJ1-1; D perhaps matches TRBD1 (5 bases). The V and J ends lost 0 bases and 8 bases respectively, with 11 bases between them. This CDR3 has 13 residues. The germline gives CDR1 SGHKS, CDR2 YYEKEE (reference sequence). The CDR3 DNA reads as TGTGCCAGCAGCTTGGGAGGGGCAGCAGAAGCTTTCTTT. Translation: CASSLGGAAEAFF.

For this clone: Other DNA sequences in this sample translate to the same CDR3. This rearrangement joins TRBV27 to TRBJ2-7; 12 bases agree with TRBD2. The CDR3 is made up of 15 amino acids. CDR1 and CDR2 from the germline V gene are MNHEY and SMNVEV (reference sequence). Trimming cost V 5 bases and J 2 bases; bases outside gene matches: 4. CDR3 bases: TGTGCCAGCAGTCTACTAGCGGGAGGAACCTACGAGCAGTACTTC. This gives the protein CASSLLAGGTYEQYF.

The chain couples TRBV29-1 to TRBJ1-5; D might be TRBD1 (5 bases). Germline CDR1 SQVTM, CDR2 ANQGSEA. Trimming left V 6 bases short and J 6 bases short, with 12 bases between. There are 12 residues in the CDR3. The CDR3 loop reads CSVGVGGQPQHF. The DNA for the CDR3 is TGCAGCGTGGGGGTGGGAGGTCAGCCCCAGCATTTT.

The chain joins TRBV5-6 to TRBJ1-2, with 8 positions matching TRBD1. J gave up 4 bases and V 4 bases, and 9 bases lay outside the gene matches. The CDR3 is made up of 15 amino acids. The germline V gene encodes CDR1 SGHDT and CDR2 YYEEEE. For the CDR3, the DNA is TGTGCCAGCAGCCGTAAACAGGGGGAGAGCTATGGCTACACCTTC. This sequence encodes CASSRKQGESYGYTF. Drawing the rest from reference TRBV5-6 and TRBJ1-2, the complete variable domain is DAGVTQSPTHLIKTRGQQVTLRCSPKSGHDTVSWYQQALGQGPQFIFQYYEEEERQRGNFPDRFSGHQFPNYSSELNVNALLLGDSALYLCASSRKQGESYGYTFGSGTRLTVV.

This rearrangement joins TRBV4-1 to TRBJ2-7; 7 nucleotides agree with TRBD2. The CDR3 is 18 residues long. V gave up 3 bases and J gave up 0 bases; unmatched junction bases: 14. Looked up from germline, CDR1 is MGHRA and CDR2 is YSYEKL. The CDR3 nucleotides read TGCGCCAGCAGCCAGTTACCTCTAGCGGTGGAAAGCTCCTACGAGCAGTACTTC. Amino acid sequence: CASSQLPLAVESSYEQYF.

This clone was counted a single time. This rearrangement joins TRBV5-1 to TRBJ2-1; 8 nucleotides agree with TRBD2. From germline, CDR1 is SGHRS and CDR2 YFSETQ. V lost 5 bases, J lost 7 bases, and 2 bases stayed unmatched. The CDR3 is 12 residues long. CDR3 in DNA: TGCGCCAGCAGGACTAGCGAAAATGAGCAGTTCTTC. Its protein is CASRTSENEQFF.

The chain is built from TRBV6-5 and TRBJ2-1, with TRBD2 matching over 10 bases. The CDR3 runs 15 residues. Germline V CDR1 and CDR2: MNHEY, SVGAGI. The J segment lost 5 bases and the V segment lost 6 bases, leaving 7 bases of the junction unmatched. The CDR3 nucleotides are TGTGCCAGCAGGGGCCTAGCGGGAGTCCACAATGAGCAGTTCTTC. Translation gives CASRGLAGVHNEQFF.

The V call is TRBV7-2, the J call TRBJ2-7, with D hard to call. Per the germline V gene, CDR1 is SGHTA and CDR2 is FQGNSA. The V and J ends lost 4 bases and 3 bases respectively, with 10 bases between them. CDR3 length: 13 amino acids. The CDR3 DNA follows: TGTGCCAGCAGCTACTCAAGGAACTACGAGCAGTACTTC. It encodes CASSYSRNYEQYF.

V is TRBV5-4 and J is TRBJ2-5; D remains ambiguous. This CDR3 comprises 14 residues. The V gene's germline CDR1 is SGHNT and CDR2 YYREEE (reference sequence). Trimming took 5 bases from V and 5 from J, leaving 16 bases between them. The CDR3 protein is CASRQDSRRETQYF. CDR3 DNA sequence: TGTGCCAGCAGACAAGACTCCCGGCGGGAGACCCAGTACTTC.